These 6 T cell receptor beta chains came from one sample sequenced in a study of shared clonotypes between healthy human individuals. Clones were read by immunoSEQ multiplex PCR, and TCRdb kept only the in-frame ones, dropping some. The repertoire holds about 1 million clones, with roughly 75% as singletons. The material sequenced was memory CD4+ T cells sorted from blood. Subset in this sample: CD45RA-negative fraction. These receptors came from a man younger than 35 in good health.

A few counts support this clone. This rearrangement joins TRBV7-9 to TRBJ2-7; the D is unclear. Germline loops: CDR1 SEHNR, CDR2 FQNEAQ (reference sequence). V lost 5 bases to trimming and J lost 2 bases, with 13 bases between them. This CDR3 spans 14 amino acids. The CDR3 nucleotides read TGTGCCAGCAGCCCCCCCGGGCCAACCTACGAGCAGTACTTC. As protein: CASSPPGPTYEQYF.

CDR3 bases: TGTGCCAGCAGCCCAGAGGGACAGGGTAAAAACACCATATATTTT. Its protein product is CASSPEGQGKNTIYF. This chain links TRBV6-1 with TRBJ1-3; the match to TRBD1 covers 9 bases. Per the germline V gene, CDR1 is MNHNS and CDR2 is SASEGT. V dropped 6 bases and J dropped 6; count of bases not matched to a gene: 9. The CDR3 covers 15 residues.

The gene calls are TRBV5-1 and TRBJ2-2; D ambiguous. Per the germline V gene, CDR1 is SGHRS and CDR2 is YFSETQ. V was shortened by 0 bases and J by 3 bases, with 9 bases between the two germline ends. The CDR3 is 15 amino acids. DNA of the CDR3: TGCGCCAGCAGCTTGGTAGGTCCCCACACCGGGGAGCTGTTTTTT. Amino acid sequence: CASSLVGPHTGELFF. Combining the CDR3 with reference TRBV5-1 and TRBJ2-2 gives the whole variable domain KAGVTQTPRYLIKTRGQQVTLSCSPISGHRSVSWYQQTPGQGLQFLFEYFSETQRNKGNFPGRFSGRQFSNSRSEMNVSTLELGDSALYLCASSLVGPHTGELFFGEGSRLTVL.

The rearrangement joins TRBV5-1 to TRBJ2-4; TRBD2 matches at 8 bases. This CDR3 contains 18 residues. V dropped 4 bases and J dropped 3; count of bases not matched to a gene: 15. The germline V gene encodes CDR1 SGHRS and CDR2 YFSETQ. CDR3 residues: CASSLGPERELGKNIQYF. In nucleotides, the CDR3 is TGCGCCAGCAGCCTTGGCCCGGAGCGGGAGTTGGGCAAAAACATTCAGTACTTC.

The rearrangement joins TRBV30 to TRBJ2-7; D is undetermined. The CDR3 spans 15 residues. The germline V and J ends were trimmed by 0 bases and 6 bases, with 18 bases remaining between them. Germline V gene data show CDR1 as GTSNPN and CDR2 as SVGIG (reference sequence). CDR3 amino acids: CAWSVRSVPRGEQYF. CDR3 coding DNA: TGTGCCTGGAGTGTAAGGTCAGTCCCTCGCGGCGAGCAGTACTTC.

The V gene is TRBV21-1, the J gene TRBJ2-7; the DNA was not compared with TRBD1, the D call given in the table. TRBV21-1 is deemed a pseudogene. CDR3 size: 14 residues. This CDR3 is CASSRDRGLGEQYF. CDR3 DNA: TGTGCCAGCAGCAGAGACAGGGGGCTGGGGGAGCAGTACTTC.